What follows are 5 T cell receptor beta chains derived from one specimen sequenced in a study of blood T cell repertoires in COVID-19. The data were produced by immunoSEQ multiplex PCR, yet TCRdb's version contains in-frame clones alone and is incomplete. The table shows some 240,000 clones, with 75% to 85% occurring only once. Specimen: peripheral blood. The receptors stem from a man in his fifties with active or convalescent COVID-19.

The chain links TRBV11-2 to TRBJ2-3; 14 bases fit TRBD2. CDR3 length: 14 amino acids. Germline V gene lookup returns CDR1 SGHAT and CDR2 FQNNGV. The V segment lost 5 bases and the J segment 8 bases; nucleotides outside the gene matches: 3. CDR3 in amino acids: CASSPGLAGATQYF. DNA for the CDR3: TGTGCCAGCAGCCCGGGACTAGCGGGAGCTACGCAGTATTTT.

V usage is TRBV19 and J usage is TRBJ1-4, with 12 bases fitting TRBD1. Germline V CDR1 and CDR2: LNHDA, SQIVND (reference sequence). Germline trimming cut 8 bases from V and 3 bases from J; bases unmatched to any gene: 7. The CDR3 has 16 residues. The CDR3 DNA follows: TGTGCCAGTCCTCCGGGACAGGGGGCACCTAATGAAAAACTGTTTTTT. Translated, it gives CASPPGQGAPNEKLFF.

V is TRBV6-1 and J is TRBJ1-2; 8 nucleotides agree with TRBD1. The CDR3 loop spans 14 amino acids. Unmatched junction bases numbered 4, after V lost 3 bases and J lost 4 bases. From germline, CDR1 is MNHNS and CDR2 SASEGT. The chain's CDR3 is CASSDRTGRYGYTF. The DNA for the CDR3 is TGTGCCAGCAGTGACCGGACAGGGCGCTATGGCTACACCTTC.

Notes on this clone: The sample contains more than one DNA sequence encoding this CDR3. The CDR3 nucleotides are TGTGCCAGCGGGGGACAGTCCTACGAGCAGTACTTC. Its protein is CASGGQSYEQYF. The V and J genes are TRBV2 and TRBJ2-7, with 7 bases fitting TRBD1. CDR1 SNHLY and CDR2 FYNNEI come from the germline V gene. The CDR3 runs to 12 residues. V lost 8 bases, J lost 1 base, and 2 bases stayed unmatched. Drawing the rest from reference TRBV2 and TRBJ2-7, the complete variable domain is EPEVTQTPSHQVTQMGQEVILRCVPISNHLYFYWYRQILGQKVEFLVSFYNNEISEKSEIFDDQFSVERPDGSNFTLKIRSTKLEDSAMYFCASGGQSYEQYFGPGTRLTVT.

This chain uses TRBV29-1 with TRBJ1-1; TRBD1 matches at 7 bases. The V and J ends lost 2 bases and 4 bases, in that order; junction bases with no gene match: 1. This CDR3 is built from 12 residues. Germline V gene data show CDR1 as SQVTM and CDR2 as ANQGSEA. The chain's CDR3 is CSVEPGGTEAFF. CDR3 nucleotide sequence: TGCAGCGTTGAACCAGGGGGCACTGAAGCTTTCTTT.